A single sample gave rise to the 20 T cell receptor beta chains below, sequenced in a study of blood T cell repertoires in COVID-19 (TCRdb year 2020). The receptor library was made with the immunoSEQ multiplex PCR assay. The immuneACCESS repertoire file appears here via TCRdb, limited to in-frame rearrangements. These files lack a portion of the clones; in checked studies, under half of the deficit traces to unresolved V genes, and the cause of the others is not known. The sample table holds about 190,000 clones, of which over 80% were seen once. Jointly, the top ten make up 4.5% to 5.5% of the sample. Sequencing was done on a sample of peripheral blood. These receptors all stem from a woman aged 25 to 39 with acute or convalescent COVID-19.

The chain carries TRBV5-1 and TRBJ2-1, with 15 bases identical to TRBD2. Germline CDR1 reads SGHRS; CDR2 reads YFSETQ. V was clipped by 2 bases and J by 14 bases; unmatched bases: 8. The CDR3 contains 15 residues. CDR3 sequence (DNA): TGCGCCAGCAGCTTTCGGACTAGCGGGAGGGGATCGGAGTTCTTC. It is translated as CASSFRTSGRGSEFF.

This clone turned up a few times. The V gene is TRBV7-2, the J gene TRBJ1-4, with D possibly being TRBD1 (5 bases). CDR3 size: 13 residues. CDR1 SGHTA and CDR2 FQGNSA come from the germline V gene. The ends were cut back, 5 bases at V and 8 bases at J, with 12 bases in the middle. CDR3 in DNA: TGTGCCAGCAGCACGGGACTAGGGGAAAAACTGTTTTTT. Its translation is CASSTGLGEKLFF.

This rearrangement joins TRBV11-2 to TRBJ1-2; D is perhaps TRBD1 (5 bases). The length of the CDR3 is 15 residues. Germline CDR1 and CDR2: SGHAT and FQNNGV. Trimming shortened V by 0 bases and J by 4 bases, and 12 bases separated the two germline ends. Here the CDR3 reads CASSLDAGPGYGYTF. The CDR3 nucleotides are TGTGCCAGCAGCTTAGATGCAGGGCCGGGCTATGGCTACACCTTC.

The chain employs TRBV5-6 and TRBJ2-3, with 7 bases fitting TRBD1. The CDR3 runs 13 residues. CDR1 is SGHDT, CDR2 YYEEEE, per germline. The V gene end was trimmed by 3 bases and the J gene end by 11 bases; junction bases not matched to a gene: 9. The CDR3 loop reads CASSWGSGGRQYF. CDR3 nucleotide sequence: TGTGCCAGCAGCTGGGGTTCAGGGGGTAGGCAGTATTTT.

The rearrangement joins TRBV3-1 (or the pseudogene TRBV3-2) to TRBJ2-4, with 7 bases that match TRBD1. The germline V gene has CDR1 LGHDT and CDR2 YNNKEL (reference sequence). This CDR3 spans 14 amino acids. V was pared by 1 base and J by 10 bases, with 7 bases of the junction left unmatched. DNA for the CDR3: TGTGCCAGCAGCCAAGGAACAGGGGCAGGTATTCAGTACTTC. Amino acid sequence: CASSQGTGAGIQYF.

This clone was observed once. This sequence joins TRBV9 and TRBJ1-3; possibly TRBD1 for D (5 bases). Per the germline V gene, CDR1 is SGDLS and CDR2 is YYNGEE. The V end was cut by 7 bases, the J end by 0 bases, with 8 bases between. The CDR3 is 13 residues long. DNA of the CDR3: TGTGCCAGCCAGGGATCCTCTGGAAACACCATATATTTT. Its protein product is CASQGSSGNTIYF.

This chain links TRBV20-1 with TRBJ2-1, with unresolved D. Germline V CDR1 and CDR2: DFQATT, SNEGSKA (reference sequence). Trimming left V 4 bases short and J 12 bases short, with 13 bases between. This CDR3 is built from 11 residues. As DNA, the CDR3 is TGCAGTGCTAACATGGGCGAAGGGCAGTTCTTC. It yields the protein CSANMGEGQFF.

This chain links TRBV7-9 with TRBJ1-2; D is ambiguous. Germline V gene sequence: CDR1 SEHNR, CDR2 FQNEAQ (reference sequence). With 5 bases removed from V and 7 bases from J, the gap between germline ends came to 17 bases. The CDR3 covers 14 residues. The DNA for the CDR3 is TGTGCCAGCAGCAGCGCGGTGAACGAGGGTGGCTACACCTTC. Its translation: CASSSAVNEGGYTF.

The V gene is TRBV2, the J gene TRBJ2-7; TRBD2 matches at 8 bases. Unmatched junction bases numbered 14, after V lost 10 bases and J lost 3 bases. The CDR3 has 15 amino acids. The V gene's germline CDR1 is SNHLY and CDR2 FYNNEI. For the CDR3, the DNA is TGTGCCACCATTGCGGGCGGTAGCGGGGTCTACGAGCAGTACTTC. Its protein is CATIAGGSGVYEQYF.

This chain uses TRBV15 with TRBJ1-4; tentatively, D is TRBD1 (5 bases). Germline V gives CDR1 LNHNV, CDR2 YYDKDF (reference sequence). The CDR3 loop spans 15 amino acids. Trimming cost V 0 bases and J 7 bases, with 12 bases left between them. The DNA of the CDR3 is TGTGCCACCAGCAGAGATCGGGGGTTCGGTGAAAAACTGTTTTTT. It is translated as CATSRDRGFGEKLFF.

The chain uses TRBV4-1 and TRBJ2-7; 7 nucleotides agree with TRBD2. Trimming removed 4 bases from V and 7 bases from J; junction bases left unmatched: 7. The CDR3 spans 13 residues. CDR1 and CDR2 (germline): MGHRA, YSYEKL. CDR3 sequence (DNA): TGCGCCAGCAGCCCGGCGGGGGAAGCGGAGCAGTACTTC. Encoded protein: CASSPAGEAEQYF.

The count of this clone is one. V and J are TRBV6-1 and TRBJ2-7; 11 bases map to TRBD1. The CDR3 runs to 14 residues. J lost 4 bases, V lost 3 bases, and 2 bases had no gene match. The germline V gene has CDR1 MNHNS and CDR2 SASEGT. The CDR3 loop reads CASSDGTGGYEQYF. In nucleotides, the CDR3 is TGTGCCAGCAGTGACGGGACAGGGGGGTACGAGCAGTACTTC.

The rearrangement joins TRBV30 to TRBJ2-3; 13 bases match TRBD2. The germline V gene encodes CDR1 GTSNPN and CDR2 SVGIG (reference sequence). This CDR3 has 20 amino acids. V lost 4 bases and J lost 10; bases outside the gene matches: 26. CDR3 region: CAWIVRIGLAGEAPREAQYF. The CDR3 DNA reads TGTGCCTGGATCGTTAGGATCGGACTAGCGGGAGAGGCCCCACGGGAAGCGCAGTATTTT. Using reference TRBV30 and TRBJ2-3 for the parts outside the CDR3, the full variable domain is SQTIHQWPATLVQPVGSPLSLECTVEGTSNPNLYWYRQAAGRGLQLLFYSVGIGQISSEVPQNLSASRPQDRQFILSSKKLLLSDSGFYLCAWIVRIGLAGEAPREAQYFGPGTRLTVL.

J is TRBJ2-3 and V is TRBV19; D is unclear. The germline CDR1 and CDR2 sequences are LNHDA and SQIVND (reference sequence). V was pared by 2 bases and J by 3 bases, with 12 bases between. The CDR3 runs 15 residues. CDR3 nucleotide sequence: TGTGCCAGTAGTATAATGTTGTCCCCAACAGATACGCAGTATTTT. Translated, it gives CASSIMLSPTDTQYF. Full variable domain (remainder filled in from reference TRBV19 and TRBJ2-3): DGGITQSPKYLFRKEGQNVTLSCEQNLNHDAMYWYRQDPGQGLRLIYYSQIVNDFQKGDIAEGYSVSREKKESFPLTVTSAQKNPTAFYLCASSIMLSPTDTQYFGPGTRLTVL.

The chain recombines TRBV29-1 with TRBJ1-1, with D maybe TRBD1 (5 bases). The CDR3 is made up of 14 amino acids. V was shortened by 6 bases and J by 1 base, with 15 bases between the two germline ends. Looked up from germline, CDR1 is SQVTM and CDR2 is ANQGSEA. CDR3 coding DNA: TGCAGCGTGGCGGGCGGGGCTGGGAACACTGAAGCTTTCTTT. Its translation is CSVAGGAGNTEAFF. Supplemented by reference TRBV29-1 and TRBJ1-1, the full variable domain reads SAVISQKPSRDICQRGTSLTIQCQVDSQVTMMFWYRQQPGQSLTLIATANQGSEATYESGFVIDKFPISRPNLTFSTLTVSNMSPEDSSIYLCSVAGGAGNTEAFFGQGTRLTVV.

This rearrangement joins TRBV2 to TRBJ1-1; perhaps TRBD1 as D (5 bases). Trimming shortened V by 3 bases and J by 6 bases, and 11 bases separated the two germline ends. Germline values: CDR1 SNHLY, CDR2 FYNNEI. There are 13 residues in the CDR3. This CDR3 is CASSDREYAEAFF. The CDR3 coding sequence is TGTGCCAGCAGTGACAGGGAATACGCTGAAGCTTTCTTT.

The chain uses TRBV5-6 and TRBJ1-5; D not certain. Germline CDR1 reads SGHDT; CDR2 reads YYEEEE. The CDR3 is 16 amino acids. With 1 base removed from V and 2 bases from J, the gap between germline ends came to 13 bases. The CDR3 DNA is TGTGCCAGCAGCTTGAACCCTCTAGTCGGCAATCAGCCCCAGCATTTT. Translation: CASSLNPLVGNQPQHF. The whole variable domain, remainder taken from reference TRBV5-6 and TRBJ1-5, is DAGVTQSPTHLIKTRGQQVTLRCSPKSGHDTVSWYQQALGQGPQFIFQYYEEEERQRGNFPDRFSGHQFPNYSSELNVNALLLGDSALYLCASSLNPLVGNQPQHFGDGTRLSIL.

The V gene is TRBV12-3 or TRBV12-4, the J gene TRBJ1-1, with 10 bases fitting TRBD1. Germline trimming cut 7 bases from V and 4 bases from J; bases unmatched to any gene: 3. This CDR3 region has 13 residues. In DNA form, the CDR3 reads TGTGCCAGCACCTGGGACAGGGGCACTGAAGCTTTCTTT. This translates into CASTWDRGTEAFF.

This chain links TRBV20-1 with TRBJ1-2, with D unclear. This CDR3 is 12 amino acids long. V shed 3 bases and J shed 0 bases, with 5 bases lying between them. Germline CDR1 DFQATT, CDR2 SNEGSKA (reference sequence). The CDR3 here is CSASQTNYGYTF. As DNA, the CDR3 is TGCAGTGCTAGTCAGACTAACTATGGCTACACCTTC.

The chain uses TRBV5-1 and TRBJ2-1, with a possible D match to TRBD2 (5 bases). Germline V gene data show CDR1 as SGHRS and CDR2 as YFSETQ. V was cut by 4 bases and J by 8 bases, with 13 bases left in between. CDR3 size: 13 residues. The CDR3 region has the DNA TGCGCCAGCAGCAGGGAGTCTAAGGATGAGCAGTTCTTC. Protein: CASSRESKDEQFF.